One sample yielded the 19 T cell receptor beta chains listed below, sequenced in a study of immune heterogeneity within non-small cell lung tumors. Template material comprised bulk tumor genomic DNA at around 600 ng per sample. Taken during surgery, several biopsies per primary tumor were spaced as far apart as possible within the tumor mass. Samples came from untreated patients having curative surgery for newly diagnosed non-small cell lung cancer. CDR3 of TCR beta was amplified by multiplex PCR that used 32 V and 13 J primers. One entry per CDR3 protein, called by TCRdb with MiXCR from the multiplex PCR reads. The sample yields 21,000 or so distinct CDR3 sequences, around 28% seen once. Sequencing was carried out using lung tumor tissue. The receptors stem from a man in his forties with non-small cell lung cancer.

This clonotype has ten or more counts. The chain employs TRBV18 and TRBJ2-7, with D possibly matching TRBD2 (6 bases). V was trimmed by 3 bases and J by 3 bases, leaving 9 bases between them. This CDR3 has 13 residues. Germline-derived CDR1 and CDR2 are KGHSH and LQKENI. The CDR3 is CASSPGGLYEQYF. DNA for the CDR3: TGTGCCAGCTCACCGGGGGGTCTCTACGAGCAGTACTTC.

This clonotype is categorized as medium-sized. The V call is TRBV27, the J call TRBJ2-2; tentatively, D is TRBD1 (6 bases). V lost 3 bases, J lost 2 bases, and 7 bases lay in between. Per the germline V gene, CDR1 is MNHEY and CDR2 is SMNVEV (reference sequence). The CDR3 loop spans 14 amino acids. The CDR3 DNA follows: TGTGCCAGCAGTTTGGGACATAACACCGGGGAGCTGTTTTTT. As protein: CASSLGHNTGELFF.

The gene calls are TRBV27 and TRBJ1-4; D gene uncertain. There are 15 residues in the CDR3. Germline CDR1 reads MNHEY; CDR2 reads SMNVEV (reference sequence). Trimming removed 5 bases at V and 0 bases at J, with 10 bases between. The CDR3 coding sequence is TGTGCCAGCAGTCTTTCGGCCGCAACTAATGAAAAACTGTTTTTT. Amino acids: CASSLSAATNEKLFF.

In its sample, this clonotype was seen a few times. CDR3 loop: CASTGMLGPLFF. DNA for the CDR3: TGTGCCAGCACCGGGATGTTGGGACCTCTTTTCTTC. The genes are TRBV28 and TRBJ2-1; TRBD1 or TRBD2 may be the D gene (5 bases each). Looked up from germline, CDR1 is MDHEN and CDR2 is SYDVKM. The CDR3 has 12 residues. V dropped 7 bases and J dropped 16 bases, with 20 bases sitting between them.

With respect to this clonotype: This could be a read error, since a much larger clone is one nucleotide away. The chain has TRBV2 and TRBJ2-7, with D uncertain. Germline V gene data show CDR1 as SNHLY and CDR2 as FYNNEI. The CDR3 loop spans 11 amino acids. The CDR3 is CARSESEQEYF. The DNA for the CDR3 is TGTGCCAGAAGTGAATCCGAGCAGGAGTACTTC.

In regard to this clonotype: A much larger clone differs by one base, so this may be a read error. V is TRBV6-1 and J is TRBJ1-2, with 7 bases matching TRBD1. The CDR3 spans 16 residues. The germline V gene has CDR1 MNHNS and CDR2 SASEGT. The CDR3 region is CASSKLQGVANYGYIF. The CDR3 coding sequence is TGTGCCAGCAGTAAACTTCAGGGGGTAGCTAACTATGGCTACATCTTC.

This chain connects TRBV11-2 to TRBJ1-1, with D perhaps matching TRBD1 (5 bases). CDR1 and CDR2 from the germline V gene are SGHAT and FQNNGV. Trimming took 6 bases from V and 11 from J, leaving 13 bases between them. This CDR3 is 11 amino acids long. Here the CDR3 DNA reads TGTGCCAGCAGTTCAGGGTGGGTTGCTTTCTTT. Protein product: CASSSGWVAFF. The whole variable domain, remainder taken from reference TRBV11-2 and TRBJ1-1, is EAGVAQSPRYKIIEKRQSVAFWCNPISGHATLYWYQQILGQGPKLLIQFQNNGVVDDSQLPKDRFSAERLKGVDSTLKIQPAKLEDSAVYLCASSSGWVAFFGQGTRLTVV.

Comment on this clonotype: A much larger clone differs by one base, so this may be a read error. This chain links TRBV10-3 with TRBJ1-1, with TRBD1 identical over 9 bases. V gave up 6 bases and J gave up 9 bases; unmatched junction bases: 11. Germline lookup yields CDR1 ENHRY and CDR2 SYGVKD. The CDR3 covers 14 residues. CDR3 in amino acids: CAIRERGQGSQAFF. In nucleotides, the CDR3 is TGTGCCATCAGAGAACGGGGACAGGGCTCTCAAGCTTTCTTT.

The J gene is TRBJ2-3, the V gene TRBV20-1; 8 bases fit TRBD2. The V gene's germline CDR1 is DFQATT and CDR2 SNEGSKA (reference sequence). Trimming took 1 base from V and 2 from J; bases not matched to a gene: 5. The length of the CDR3 is 15 residues. The DNA of the CDR3 is TGCAGTGCTAGAGTAGCGGGGAGGAACACAGATACGCAGTATTTT. Translated, it gives CSARVAGRNTDTQYF.

Worth noting for this clonotype: A much larger clone lies one base from this, so it may be a read error. The chain carries TRBV12-3 or TRBV12-4 and TRBJ2-7, with a possible D match to TRBD2 (5 bases). The CDR3 is 14 residues long. The CDR3 loop is CASSIARKVYEQYF. The CDR3 nucleotides are TGTGCCAGCAGTATAGCGCGGAAGGTGTACGAGCAGTACTTC.

This chain connects TRBV7-2 to TRBJ2-1, with D uncertain. This CDR3 comprises 14 residues. Germline V gives CDR1 SGHTA, CDR2 FQGNSA. V dropped 5 bases and J dropped 12 bases, with 20 bases sitting between them. The CDR3 bases are TGTGCCAGCAGCATAAGACCATGGGCGAGTGCGCAGTTCTTC. Amino acid sequence: CASSIRPWASAQFF.

This clonotype has only a few counts. This sequence joins TRBV12-3 or TRBV12-4 and TRBJ1-5; tentative D call: TRBD1 (5 bases). Trimming left V 6 bases short and J 10 bases short, with 19 bases between. The CDR3 contains 14 residues. CDR3 sequence (DNA): TGTGCCAGCAGCCTGGGGGGGAGGATGGTACCCCAGCATTTT. Amino acid sequence: CASSLGGRMVPQHF.

This chain connects TRBV10-3 to TRBJ2-5, with unresolved D. In germline, CDR1 is ENHRY, CDR2 SYGVKD. Deletions cut 0 bases from V and 5 bases from J, with 4 bases between. The CDR3 length is 12 residues. The DNA for the CDR3 is TGTGCCATCAGTGAGTCGGGTGAGACCCAGTACTTC. This gives the protein CAISESGETQYF.

This sequence joins TRBV5-4 and TRBJ2-5; tentative D call: TRBD2 (5 bases). The germline V and J ends were trimmed by 6 bases and 5 bases, with 14 bases remaining between them. Germline lookup yields CDR1 SGHNT and CDR2 YYREEE (reference sequence). The CDR3 runs 13 residues. The chain's CDR3 is CASTKRGWETQYF. Written as DNA, the CDR3 is TGTGCCAGCACTAAGAGAGGGTGGGAGACCCAGTACTTC.

The J gene is TRBJ2-3, the V gene TRBV18; no clear D gene. The CDR3 totals 19 residues. V was trimmed by 0 bases and J by 11 bases, leaving 30 bases between them. CDR1 is KGHSH and CDR2 is LQKENI in the germline V gene. This CDR3 reads CASSPPKVLGRHWFVEQYF. Here the CDR3 DNA reads TGTGCCAGCTCACCACCCAAGGTTTTAGGCCGGCATTGGTTTGTGGAGCAGTATTTT.

This clonotype was seen just once. A much larger clone differs from this one at a single base, so this may be a read error. The chain is built from TRBV9 and TRBJ1-3, with 10 bases that match TRBD1. Germline CDR1 and CDR2: SGDLS and YYNGEE. The CDR3 is made up of 19 amino acids. This chain's CDR3 is CAISAKSPSGTGAGNTIYF. DNA for the CDR3: TGTGCCATCAGCGCGAAATCCCCCTCCGGGACAGGGGCCGGAAACACCATATATTTT.

The CDR3 bases are TGCGCCAGCAGCTTGGCTGGCGTGACTAGCATCTACAATGAGCAGTTCTTC. This codes for CASSLAGVTSIYNEQFF. The chain carries TRBV5-1 and TRBJ2-1; TRBD2 aligns across 7 bases. The germline V gene has CDR1 SGHRS and CDR2 YFSETQ. V lost 0 bases to trimming and J lost 3 bases; unmatched junction nucleotides: 9. The CDR3 sequence is 17 residues long.

The chain carries TRBV19 and TRBJ2-1, with 12 positions matching TRBD2. Germline CDR1 and CDR2: LNHDA and SQIVND (reference sequence). The CDR3 is 14 amino acids. V shed 8 bases and J 7 bases; nucleotides not matched to a gene: 6. Here the CDR3 DNA reads TGTGCCAGTGCTAGCGGGAGGGTCTTAAATGAGCAGTTCTTC. This codes for CASASGRVLNEQFF. The full variable domain, rest sourced from reference TRBV19 and TRBJ2-1, is DGGITQSPKYLFRKEGQNVTLSCEQNLNHDAMYWYRQDPGQGLRLIYYSQIVNDFQKGDIAEGYSVSREKKESFPLTVTSAQKNPTAFYLCASASGRVLNEQFFGPGTRLTVL.

This clonotype was picked up a small number of times. CDR3 DNA sequence: TGTGCCAGCAGCTTAGCGCGGGGACAGGGAAGCTACGAGCAGTACTTC. This sequence encodes CASSLARGQGSYEQYF. The V gene is TRBV7-2, the J gene TRBJ2-7; TRBD1 agrees at 9 bases. Trimming at V came to 0 bases and at J to 3 bases, leaving 6 bases not matched to a gene. The CDR3 spans 16 residues. Germline V CDR1 and CDR2: SGHTA, FQGNSA.